A selection of T cell receptor beta chains follows, all from one sample in a study of regulatory T cells in long-lasting Graves disease. One entry per CDR3 protein results from TCRdb running MiXCR on the multiplex PCR reads. Of over 400,000 distinct CDR3 sequences in the sample, approximately 15% were seen once. These data were also filed under a second study, of T cells in Graves' hyperthyroidism and ophthalmopathy.

The material was peripheral blood mononuclear cells (PBMCs), obtained at new diagnosis, from a patient treated with antithyroid drugs. These receptors were taken from a woman aged 45 to 65 with Graves disease. CDR3s include the opening cysteine and the closing phenylalanine or tryptophan. D genes are given only for firm matches. The size of a clone is reported for some rows only, either as once, few or many, or as a class for expanded clones.

. TRBJ2-1 TRBV6-1 TRBD2 TGTGCCAGCAGCCCAGCAGGACTAGCGGCTTCCTACAATGAGCAGTTCTTC CASSPAGLAASYNEQFF
. TRBJ1-4 TRBV19 TRBD1 TGTGCCAGTAGCCGGACAGGAGAAGTTAATGAAAAACTGTTTTTT CASSRTGEVNEKLFF
many TRBJ1-4 TRBV7-9 . TGTGCCAGCAGCTTAAGGGACGGGAATGAAAAACTGTTTTTT CASSLRDGNEKLFF
many TRBJ2-5 TRBV24-1 TRBD2 TGTGCCACCATCCCGGGTCATCTAGCGGGAGGACGACAAGAGACCCAGTACTTC CATIPGHLAGGRQETQYF
few TRBJ2-7 TRBV5-1 . TGCGCCAGCAGCTTGGACAGGGCCCGGGCCGGCGAGCAGTACTTC CASSLDRARAGEQYF
few TRBJ2-7 TRBV2 TRBD1 TGTGCCAGCAGGAGGGACAGGACCTACGAGCAGTACTTC CASRRDRTYEQYF
many TRBJ2-7 TRBV3-1 . TGTGCCAGCAGCCAACTCACAGGGAGCTCCTACGAGCAGTACTTC CASSQLTGSSYEQYF
few TRBJ2-5 TRBV19 . TGTGCCAGTAGTATAAGTCCGGAAGAGACCCAGTACTTC CASSISPEETQYF
few TRBJ2-3 TRBV29-1 . TGCAGCGTTGAGGCTCCCTGGAATACGCAGTATTTT CSVEAPWNTQYF
many TRBJ1-2 TRBV30 . TGTGCCTGTGGGCACGTCTATGGCTACACCTTC CACGHVYGYTF
. TRBJ1-1 TRBV4-1 TRBD1 TGCGCCAGCAGCCCGACGGACAGGGGGCGAACTGAAGCTTTCTTT CASSPTDRGRTEAFF
many TRBJ2-2 TRBV7-3 . TGTGCCAGCAGCCCCACGGTAGCGAACACCGGGGAGCTGTTTTTT CASSPTVANTGELFF
few TRBJ1-5 TRBV19 . TGTGCCAGTAGTATAGGAGGGGGGGCCTTATATAGCAATCAGCCCCAGCATTTT CASSIGGGALYSNQPQHF
many TRBJ1-4 TRBV12-3/TRBV12-4 TRBD1 TGTGCCAGCAAACTCTCGGGACAGGGAAGTGAAAAACTGTTTTTT CASKLSGQGSEKLFF
. TRBJ1-5 TRBV30 . TGTGCCTGGAGTGTACAAGGGGGGATCAATCAGCCCCAGCATTTT CAWSVQGGINQPQHF
many TRBJ2-1 TRBV2 TRBD2 TGTGCCAGCAGGGGACTAGCGGGAGAGATGAATGAGCAGTTCTTC CASRGLAGEMNEQFF
few TRBJ2-3 TRBV5-1 TRBD2 TGCGCCAGCGGGCGGGAGGGTAACACAGATACGCAGTATTTT CASGREGNTDTQYF
many TRBJ2-4 TRBV3-1 . TGTGCCAGCAGCCAATCGACCAGATTGAACATTCAGTACTTC CASSQSTRLNIQYF
many TRBJ2-5 TRBV28 . TGTGCCAGCAGCTCCTCCAAGGGTCAAGAGACCCAGTACTTC CASSSSKGQETQYF
. TRBJ2-1 TRBV4-1 . TGCGCCAGCAGCCCCCGGGACCGTATAAACAATGAGCAGTTCTTC CASSPRDRINNEQFF
. TRBJ2-1 TRBV4-1 TRBD2 TGCGCCAGCAGCCGAGAGGGACTAGCGGGAGGGCCTTACAATGAGCAGTTCTTC CASSREGLAGGPYNEQFF
many TRBJ2-2 TRBV7-9 TRBD1 TGTGCCAGCAGCTCACAGGGGACCGGGGAGCTGTTTTTT CASSSQGTGELFF
many TRBJ2-3 TRBV27 TRBD2 TGTGCCAGCAGTTTCGTGGGGCTAGCGGAGACAGATACGCAGTATTTT CASSFVGLAETDTQYF
. TRBJ2-5 TRBV28 . TGTGCCAGCGGTCGAGTAACGCAAGAGACCCAGTACTTC CASGRVTQETQYF
many TRBJ1-1 TRBV6-1 . TGTGCCAGCACCCAGGACAACATGAACACTGAAGCTTTCTTT CASTQDNMNTEAFF
. TRBJ1-4 TRBV9 TRBD1 TGTGCCAGCAGCTTAGGGGGCAGTCTTAATGAAAAACTGTTTTTT CASSLGGSLNEKLFF
many TRBJ1-4 TRBV18 . TGTGCCAGCTCACCACCGGGAACTAATGAAAAACTGTTTTTT CASSPPGTNEKLFF
. TRBJ1-5 TRBV20-1 . TGCAGTGCTAGGGGGGGGGCAGGAGGCTATAGCAATCAGCCCCAGCATTTT CSARGGAGGYSNQPQHF
. TRBJ2-2 TRBV29-1 TRBD2 TGCAGCGTTGAAGGACCACTAGCGGAGAACACCGGGGAGCTGTTTTTT CSVEGPLAENTGELFF
many TRBJ2-7 TRBV10-2 TRBD2 TGCGCCAGCAGTGAATTCGTCGGACTAGAAGGCTACGAGCAGTACTTC CASSEFVGLEGYEQYF
. TRBJ1-4 TRBV20-1 . TGCAGTGCTAGACGGGAGAGGGGTAATGAAAAACTGTTTTTT CSARRERGNEKLFF
many TRBJ1-4 TRBV28 . TGTGCCAGTTCCACCGGGGGCCCTGGGACTAATGAAAAACTGTTTTTT CASSTGGPGTNEKLFF
. TRBJ1-6 TRBV3-1 TRBD1 TGTGCCAGCAGCCTGGGACAGGGTCAGGGATCACCCCTCCACTTT CASSLGQGQGSPLHF
. TRBJ2-1 TRBV19 . TGTGCCAGTAGTATTCCCGGCGGGATCTCCTACAATGAGCAGTTCTTC CASSIPGGISYNEQFF
. TRBJ2-2 TRBV10-3 TRBD2 TGTGCCATCAGTACGGGGGAGGGCCTGAACACCGGGGAGCTGTTTTTT CAISTGEGLNTGELFF
many TRBJ1-3 TRBV12-3/TRBV12-4 . TGTGCCAGCAGCTATGGGACGGCTGGAAACACCATATATTTT CASSYGTAGNTIYF
. TRBJ1-5 TRBV2 . TGTGCCGGCAGTGGAGGGAGTGCGGATCAGCCCCAGCATTTT CAGSGGSADQPQHF
many TRBJ2-1 TRBV27 TRBD1 TGTGCCAGCAGTTTACAGGGGGCGGGTGAGCAGTTCTTC CASSLQGAGEQFF
few TRBJ2-7 TRBV7-6 TRBD1 TGTGCCAGCAGCCCCCAAGGGACAGGGAATGTGTTTAACGAGCAGTACTTC CASSPQGTGNVFNEQYF
. TRBJ1-1 TRBV6-2/TRBV6-3 . TGTGCCAGCAGTGAAGCTGTCGGGGAAGTGAACACTGAAGCTTTCTTT CASSEAVGEVNTEAFF
many TRBJ2-7 TRBV11-1 TRBD1 TGTGCCAGCAGCCCAGAAGGACAGGGGCATATCGAGCAGTACTTC CASSPEGQGHIEQYF
many TRBJ1-1 TRBV30 . TGTGCCTGGAGTGGACAGTTGAACACTGAAGCTTTCTTT CAWSGQLNTEAFF
. TRBJ2-1 TRBV25-1 TRBD2 TGTGCCAGCAGTGAATATGGGACTAGCGGGAAAAATGAGCAGTTCTTC CASSEYGTSGKNEQFF
once TRBJ1-1 TRBV7-9 . TGTGCCAGCAGCCCCTATCTGTCGGTCAGGAACACTGAAGCTTTCTTT CASSPYLSVRNTEAFF
. TRBJ2-1 TRBV14 . TGTGCCAGCAGCCATCTAGGAATCGGGTCAAATGAGCAGTTCTTC CASSHLGIGSNEQFF
. TRBJ2-6 TRBV29-1 . TGCAGCGTACCTACAGCGCACGTGGGCTCTGGGGCCAACGTCCTGACTTTC CSVPTAHVGSGANVLTF
few TRBJ2-7 TRBV29-1 TRBD2 TGCAGCGTTGAAGATCGCGGGACTACTTCCTACGAGCAGTACTTC CSVEDRGTTSYEQYF
few TRBJ2-1 TRBV24-1 . TGTGCCACCAGTGATTTGACTAGTCAGGTCAATGAGCAGTTCTTC CATSDLTSQVNEQFF
. TRBJ2-7 TRBV20-1 TRBD2 TGCAGTGCTAGAGGGGGGACTAGCGGGCCCTTCTACGAGCAGTACTTC CSARGGTSGPFYEQYF
few TRBJ2-7 TRBV14 TRBD1 TGTGCCAGCAGCCCTCGGACAGGGGGCAGCGAGCAGTACTTC CASSPRTGGSEQYF